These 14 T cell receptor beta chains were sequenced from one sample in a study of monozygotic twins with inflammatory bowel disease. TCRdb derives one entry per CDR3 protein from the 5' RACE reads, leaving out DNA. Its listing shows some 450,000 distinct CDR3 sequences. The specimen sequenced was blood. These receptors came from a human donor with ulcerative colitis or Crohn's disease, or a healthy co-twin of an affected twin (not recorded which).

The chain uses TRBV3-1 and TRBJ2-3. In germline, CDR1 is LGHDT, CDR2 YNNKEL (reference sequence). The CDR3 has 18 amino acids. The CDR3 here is CASSQGYMRRASTDTQYF.

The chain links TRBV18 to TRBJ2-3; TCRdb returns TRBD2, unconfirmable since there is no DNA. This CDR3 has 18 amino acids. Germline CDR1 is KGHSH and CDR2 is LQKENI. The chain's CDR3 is CASSLLYAGTSGTDTQYF.

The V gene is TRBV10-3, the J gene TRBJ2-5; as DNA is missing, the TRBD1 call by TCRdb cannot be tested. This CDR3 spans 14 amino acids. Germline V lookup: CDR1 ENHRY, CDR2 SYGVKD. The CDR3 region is CAISDGDRAATQYF.

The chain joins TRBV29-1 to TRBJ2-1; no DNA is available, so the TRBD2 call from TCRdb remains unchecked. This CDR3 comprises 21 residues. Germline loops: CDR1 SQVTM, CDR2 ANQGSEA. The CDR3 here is CSVEGRTFQGLASGPLNEQFF.

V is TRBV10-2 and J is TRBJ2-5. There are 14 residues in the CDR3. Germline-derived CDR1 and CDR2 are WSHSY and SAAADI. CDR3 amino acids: CASSESGSRETQYF.

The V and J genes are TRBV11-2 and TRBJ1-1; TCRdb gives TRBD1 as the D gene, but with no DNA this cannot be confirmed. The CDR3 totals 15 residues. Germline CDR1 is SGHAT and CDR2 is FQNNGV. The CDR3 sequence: CASSPPWQTNTEAFF.

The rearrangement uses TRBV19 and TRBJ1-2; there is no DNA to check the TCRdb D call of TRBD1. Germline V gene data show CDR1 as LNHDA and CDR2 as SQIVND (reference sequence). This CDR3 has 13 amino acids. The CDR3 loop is CASTGDREYGYTF. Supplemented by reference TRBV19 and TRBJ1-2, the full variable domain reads DGGITQSPKYLFRKEGQNVTLSCEQNLNHDAMYWYRQDPGQGLRLIYYSQIVNDFQKGDIAEGYSVSREKKESFPLTVTSAQKNPTAFYLCASTGDREYGYTFGSGTRLTVV.

CDR3 sequence reads: CASSFVGAGYTEAFF. The chain is built from TRBV7-9 and TRBJ1-1; no DNA is available, so the TRBD1 call from TCRdb remains unchecked. CDR3 length: 15 amino acids. Germline assignment: CDR1 SEHNR and CDR2 FQNEAQ (reference sequence).

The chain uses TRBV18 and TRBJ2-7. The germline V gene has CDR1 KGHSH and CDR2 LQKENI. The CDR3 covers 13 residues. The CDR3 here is CASSPSAPYEQYF.

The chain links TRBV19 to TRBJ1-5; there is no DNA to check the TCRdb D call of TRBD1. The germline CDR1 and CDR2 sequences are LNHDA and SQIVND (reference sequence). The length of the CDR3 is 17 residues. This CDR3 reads CASSMHRSPPDGQPQHF.

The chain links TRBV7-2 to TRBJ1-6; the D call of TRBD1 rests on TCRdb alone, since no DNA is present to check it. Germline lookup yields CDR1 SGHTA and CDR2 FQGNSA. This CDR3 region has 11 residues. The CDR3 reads CASSVGTVLHF.

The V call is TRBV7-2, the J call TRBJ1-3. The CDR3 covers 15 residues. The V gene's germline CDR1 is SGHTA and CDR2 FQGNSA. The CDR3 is CASTSYSLAGNTIYF.

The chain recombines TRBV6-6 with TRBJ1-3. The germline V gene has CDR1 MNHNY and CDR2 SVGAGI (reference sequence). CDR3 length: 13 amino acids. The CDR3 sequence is CASGIVPGNTIYF.

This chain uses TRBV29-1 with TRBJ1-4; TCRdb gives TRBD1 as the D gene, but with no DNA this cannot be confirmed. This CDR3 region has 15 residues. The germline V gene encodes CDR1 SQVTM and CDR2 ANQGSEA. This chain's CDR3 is CSVEKGETRGEKLFF.